These 20 T cell receptor beta chains came from one sample sequenced in a study of OX40 agonist ivuxolimab in advanced cancers. Generated by immunoSEQ multiplex PCR, the TCRdb table keeps only in-frame clones and is missing some. The table lists roughly 79,000 clones, 70% to 90% of them singletons, with 15% to 20% in the top ten. The sequences come from CD4+ or CD8+ T cells sorted from blood, collected in a trial of the OX40 agonist ivuxolimab. These receptors all come from an adult with an advanced solid tumor such as melanoma, head and neck, liver or kidney cancer.

The rearrangement uses TRBV2 and TRBJ2-3; 14 bases are a match to TRBD2. Germline assignment: CDR1 SNHLY and CDR2 FYNNEI. The J segment lost 1 base and the V segment lost 6 bases, leaving 3 bases of the junction unmatched. This CDR3 has 16 amino acids. CDR3 bases: TGTGCCAGCAGCCCGGGACTAGCGGGAGGCACAGATACGCAGTATTTT. It codes for CASSPGLAGGTDTQYF.

This chain links TRBV10-3 with TRBJ1-3; the match to TRBD1 covers 10 bases. V dropped 5 bases and J dropped 7; count of bases not matched to a gene: 11. The CDR3 is 16 amino acids. CDR1 and CDR2 (germline): ENHRY, SYGVKD. The CDR3 DNA follows: TGTGCCATCAGTCGTTCCGGGACAGGGGAACGGAACACCATATATTTT. Translation gives CAISRSGTGERNTIYF.

The rearrangement joins TRBV10-2 to TRBJ1-2; D gene uncertain. The germline CDR1 and CDR2 sequences are WSHSY and SAAADI. CDR3 length equals 13 residues. V gave up 3 bases and J gave up 2 bases, with 7 bases separating them. CDR3 DNA sequence: TGCGCCAGCAGTGACACACTCAACTATGGCTACACCTTC. Residues: CASSDTLNYGYTF.

This clone came up a few times. This CDR3 is also generated by other DNA sequences in the sample. The V and J genes are TRBV6-5 and TRBJ1-1; D is ambiguous. In germline, CDR1 is MNHEY, CDR2 SVGAGI. V lost 0 bases to trimming and J lost 5 bases, with 7 bases between them. This CDR3 comprises 13 residues. CDR3 coding DNA: TGTGCCAGCAGTTACTCCCGTGGAACTGAAGCTTTCTTT. This gives the protein CASSYSRGTEAFF.

The genes are TRBV5-6 and TRBJ2-5, with 12 bases fitting TRBD2. The CDR3 runs to 16 residues. V shed 2 bases, J shed 5 bases, and the junction held 7 bases outside the gene matches. From germline, CDR1 is SGHDT and CDR2 YYEEEE. The CDR3, as DNA: TGTGCCAGCAGCTTCCTAGCGGGAGGGCCGCAGGAGACCCAGTACTTC. It codes for CASSFLAGGPQETQYF.

Only one count was recorded for this clone. The chain has TRBV23-1 and TRBJ1-4; D gene uncertain. TRBV23-1 is designated an ORF whose function remains uncertain. Trimming took off 0 bases at V and 7 bases at J, with 12 bases between the two ends. The CDR3 totals 15 residues. CDR3 DNA sequence: TGCGCCAGCAGTCAATCCGCCAGGATGAGTGAAAAACTGTTTTTT. Translation gives CASSQSARMSEKLFF.

The rearrangement joins TRBV6-1 to TRBJ1-5; tentatively, D is TRBD1 (6 bases). This CDR3 region has 17 residues. Germline lookup yields CDR1 MNHNS and CDR2 SASEGT. V was pared by 4 bases and J by 1 base, with 17 bases between. CDR3 protein: CASSGTAVIGSNQPQHF. Here the CDR3 DNA reads TGTGCCAGCAGTGGGACAGCCGTAATAGGGAGCAATCAGCCCCAGCATTTT.

The rearrangement uses TRBV5-8 and TRBJ2-1; 12 bases line up with TRBD2. Germline V CDR1 and CDR2: SGHTS, YDEGEE. With V trimmed by 0 bases and J by 5 bases, 3 bases remained unmatched. The CDR3 is 16 residues long. CDR3 nucleotides: TGTGCCAGCAGCTTGGGGCTAGCGGGAGGGCACAATGAGCAGTTCTTC. This sequence encodes CASSLGLAGGHNEQFF.

The chain couples TRBV19 to TRBJ1-1; maybe TRBD1 (6 bases). V shed 5 bases and J shed 4 bases, with 23 bases lying between them. Per the germline V gene, CDR1 is LNHDA and CDR2 is SQIVND (reference sequence). The CDR3 spans 17 residues. CDR3: CASSPYRVSGRVTEAFF. The CDR3 DNA sequence: TGTGCCAGTAGTCCATACAGGGTTTCGGGTCGCGTCACTGAAGCTTTCTTT. The variable domain in full, with the rest retrieved from reference TRBV19 and TRBJ1-1, is DGGITQSPKYLFRKEGQNVTLSCEQNLNHDAMYWYRQDPGQGLRLIYYSQIVNDFQKGDIAEGYSVSREKKESFPLTVTSAQKNPTAFYLCASSPYRVSGRVTEAFFGQGTRLTVV.

The chain uses TRBV27 and TRBJ2-1, with 13 bases fitting TRBD2. The CDR3 runs to 20 residues. Trimming removed 5 bases from V and 8 bases from J; junction bases left unmatched: 21. Germline V gives CDR1 MNHEY, CDR2 SMNVEV (reference sequence). The CDR3 here is CASSAAWTSGSTHWGYEQFF. In DNA, the CDR3 is TGTGCCAGCAGTGCTGCCTGGACTAGCGGGAGCACCCACTGGGGCTATGAGCAGTTCTTC.

This clone has a handful of counts. This chain connects TRBV5-4 to TRBJ2-2, with 12 bases lining up with TRBD2. V shed 0 bases, J shed 10 bases, and the junction held 4 bases outside the gene matches. The germline V gene has CDR1 SGHNT and CDR2 YYREEE (reference sequence). The CDR3 extends over 15 amino acids. The CDR3 spells CASSLAPSGREELFF. DNA for the CDR3: TGTGCCAGCAGCTTGGCCCCTAGCGGGAGGGAGGAGCTGTTTTTT.

Regarding this clone: Compared with germline, one end of the junction differs, possibly owing to a read error. The chain has TRBV7-7 and TRBJ2-2, with TRBD2 matching over 9 bases. The CDR3 runs 16 residues. Germline CDR1 is SSHAT and CDR2 is FNYEAQ (reference sequence). The CDR3 sequence is CASSFSGRANTGELFF. The CDR3 DNA follows: TGTGCTAGCAGCTTTAGCGGGAGAGCGAACACCGGGGAGCTGTTTTTT.

J is TRBJ1-2 and V is TRBV28; TRBD1 aligns across 8 bases. The CDR3 is made up of 16 amino acids. V lost 1 base, J lost 4 bases, and 8 bases stayed unmatched. Germline lookup yields CDR1 MDHEN and CDR2 SYDVKM. The CDR3 is CASSLFRTGIAYGYTF. CDR3 nucleotide sequence: TGTGCCAGCAGTTTATTCAGGACAGGGATCGCCTATGGCTACACCTTC.

The genes are TRBV5-1 and TRBJ1-2; 8 nucleotides align to TRBD1. With 0 bases clipped from V and 4 bases from J, the junction kept 5 bases outside the gene matches. The CDR3 sequence is 15 residues long. Germline loops: CDR1 SGHRS, CDR2 YFSETQ. CDR3 bases: TGCGCCAGCAGCTTGGCCGGACAGGGAGCCTATGGCTACACCTTC. It is translated as CASSLAGQGAYGYTF.

Ten or more counts support this clone. CDR3 sequence (DNA): TGTGCCAGCAGCTCCATCCGGGACCGATTTAACTATGGCTACACCTTC. Translation gives CASSSIRDRFNYGYTF. V usage is TRBV11-2 and J usage is TRBJ1-2; tentative D call: TRBD1 (5 bases). Germline V gene sequence: CDR1 SGHAT, CDR2 FQNNGV. The CDR3 loop spans 16 amino acids. V was shortened by 4 bases and J by 1 base, with 16 bases between the two germline ends.

V is TRBV21-1 and J is TRBJ2-1. TRBV21-1 is a pseudogene segment. CDR3 length equals 13 residues. The DNA for the CDR3 is TGTGCCAGCAGCCAAGATAGGAACAATGAGCAGTTCTTC. Translating gives CASSQDRNNEQFF.

The chain carries TRBV28 and TRBJ2-7; possibly TRBD1 for D (6 bases). Germline CDR1 reads MDHEN; CDR2 reads SYDVKM. This CDR3 has 16 amino acids. With 6 bases removed from V and 5 bases from J, the gap between germline ends came to 23 bases. This CDR3 reads CASSLSQGHSRNEQYF. The CDR3 DNA follows: TGTGCCAGCAGCCTCTCTCAGGGACACAGCAGAAACGAGCAGTACTTC.

V gene TRBV11-2 combines with J gene TRBJ2-2, with 9 bases lining up with TRBD2. The CDR3 length is 16 residues. The trim removed 0 bases at V and 4 bases at J, leaving 3 bases unmatched. Germline values: CDR1 SGHAT, CDR2 FQNNGV. The CDR3 DNA is TGTGCCAGCAGCTTAGACCCTAGCGGGATCACCGGGGAGCTGTTTTTT. Its protein is CASSLDPSGITGELFF. Variable domain in full (rest from reference TRBV11-2 and TRBJ2-2): EAGVAQSPRYKIIEKRQSVAFWCNPISGHATLYWYQQILGQGPKLLIQFQNNGVVDDSQLPKDRFSAERLKGVDSTLKIQPAKLEDSAVYLCASSLDPSGITGELFFGEGSRLTVL.

J is TRBJ2-1 and V is TRBV6-6, with 11 bases that match TRBD2. Trimming at V came to 6 bases and at J to 9 bases, leaving 7 bases not matched to a gene. The CDR3 sequence is 14 residues long. CDR1 and CDR2 (germline): MNHNY, SVGAGI (reference sequence). CDR3 DNA: TGTGCCAGCAGGGATAGCGGGAGGGCCGGTGAGCAGTTCTTC. Amino acid sequence: CASRDSGRAGEQFF.

The chain couples TRBV6-6 to TRBJ1-5, with a tentative D call TRBD1 (5 bases). Trimming pared 8 bases from V and 6 bases from J, leaving 14 bases between. CDR1 and CDR2 (germline): MNHNY, SVGAGI (reference sequence). This CDR3 has 13 residues. CDR3 protein: CASVRQGFQPQHF. The CDR3 DNA sequence: TGTGCCAGCGTGAGGCAGGGATTTCAGCCCCAGCATTTT.